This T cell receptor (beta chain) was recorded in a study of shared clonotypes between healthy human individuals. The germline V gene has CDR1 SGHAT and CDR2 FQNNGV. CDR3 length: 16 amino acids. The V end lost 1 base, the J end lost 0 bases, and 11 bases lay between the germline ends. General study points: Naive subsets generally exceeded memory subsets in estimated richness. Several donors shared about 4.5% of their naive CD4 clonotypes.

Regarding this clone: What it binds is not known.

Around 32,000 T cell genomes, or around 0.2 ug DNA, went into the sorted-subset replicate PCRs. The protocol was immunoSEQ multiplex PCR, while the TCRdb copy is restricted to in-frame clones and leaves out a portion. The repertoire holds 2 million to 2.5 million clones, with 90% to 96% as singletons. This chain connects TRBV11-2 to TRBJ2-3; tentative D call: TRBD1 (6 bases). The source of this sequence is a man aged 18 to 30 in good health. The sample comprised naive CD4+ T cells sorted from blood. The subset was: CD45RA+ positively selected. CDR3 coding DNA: TGTGCCAGCAGCTTAGGGGACAAGGCTAGCACAGATACGCAGTATTTT. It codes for CASSLGDKASTDTQYF. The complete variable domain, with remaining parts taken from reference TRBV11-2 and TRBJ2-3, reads EAGVAQSPRYKIIEKRQSVAFWCNPISGHATLYWYQQILGQGPKLLIQFQNNGVVDDSQLPKDRFSAERLKGVDSTLKIQPAKLEDSAVYLCASSLGDKASTDTQYFGPGTRLTVL.